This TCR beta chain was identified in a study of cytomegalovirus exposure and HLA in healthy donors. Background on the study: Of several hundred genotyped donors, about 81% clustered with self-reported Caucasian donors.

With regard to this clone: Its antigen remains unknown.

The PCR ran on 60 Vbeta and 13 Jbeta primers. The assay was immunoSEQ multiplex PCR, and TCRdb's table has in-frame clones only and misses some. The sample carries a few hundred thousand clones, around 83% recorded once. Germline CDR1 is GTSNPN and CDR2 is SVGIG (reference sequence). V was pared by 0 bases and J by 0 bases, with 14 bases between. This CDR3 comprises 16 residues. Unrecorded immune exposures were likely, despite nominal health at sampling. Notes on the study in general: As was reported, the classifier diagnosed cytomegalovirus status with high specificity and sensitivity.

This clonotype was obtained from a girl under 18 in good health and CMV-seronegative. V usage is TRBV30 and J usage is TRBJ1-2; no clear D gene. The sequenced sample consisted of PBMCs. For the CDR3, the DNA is TGTGCCTGGAGTGTACGAATCCCGAGAACTAACTATGGCTACACCTTC. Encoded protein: CAWSVRIPRTNYGYTF.